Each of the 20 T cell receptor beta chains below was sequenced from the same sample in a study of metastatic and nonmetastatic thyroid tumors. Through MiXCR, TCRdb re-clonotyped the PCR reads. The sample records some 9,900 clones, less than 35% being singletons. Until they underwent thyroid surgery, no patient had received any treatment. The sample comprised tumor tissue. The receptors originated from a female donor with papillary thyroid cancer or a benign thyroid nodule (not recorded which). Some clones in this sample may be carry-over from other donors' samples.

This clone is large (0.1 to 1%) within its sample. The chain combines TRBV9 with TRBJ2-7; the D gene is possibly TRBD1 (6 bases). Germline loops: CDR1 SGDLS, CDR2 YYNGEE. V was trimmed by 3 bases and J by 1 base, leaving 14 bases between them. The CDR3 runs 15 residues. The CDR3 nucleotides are TGTGCCAGCAGCGGAAGCCGAAGGGGGTCCTACGAGCAGTACTTC. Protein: CASSGSRRGSYEQYF.

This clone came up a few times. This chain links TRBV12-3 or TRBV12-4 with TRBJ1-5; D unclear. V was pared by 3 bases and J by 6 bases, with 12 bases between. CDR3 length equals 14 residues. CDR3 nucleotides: TGTGCCAGCAGTTTGGTTCCCGGGTCTCAGCCCCAGCATTTT. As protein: CASSLVPGSQPQHF.

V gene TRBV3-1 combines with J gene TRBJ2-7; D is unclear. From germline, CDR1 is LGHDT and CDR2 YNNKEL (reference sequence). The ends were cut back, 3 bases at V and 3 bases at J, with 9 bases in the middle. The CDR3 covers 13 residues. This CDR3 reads CASSHRGGYEQYF. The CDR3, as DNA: TGTGCCAGCAGCCACCGAGGCGGCTACGAGCAGTACTTC.

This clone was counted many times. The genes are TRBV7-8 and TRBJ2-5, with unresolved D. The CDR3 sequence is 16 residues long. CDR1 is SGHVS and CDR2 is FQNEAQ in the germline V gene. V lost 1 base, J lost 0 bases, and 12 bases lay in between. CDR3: CASSLGGGRNQETQYF. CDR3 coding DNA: TGTGCCAGCAGCTTAGGCGGCGGACGGAACCAAGAGACCCAGTACTTC.

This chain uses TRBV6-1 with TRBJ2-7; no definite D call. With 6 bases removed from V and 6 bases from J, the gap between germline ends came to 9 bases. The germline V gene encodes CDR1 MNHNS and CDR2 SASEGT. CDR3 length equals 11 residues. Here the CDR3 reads CASSLQREQYF. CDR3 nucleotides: TGTGCCAGCAGCCTACAACGCGAGCAGTACTTC.

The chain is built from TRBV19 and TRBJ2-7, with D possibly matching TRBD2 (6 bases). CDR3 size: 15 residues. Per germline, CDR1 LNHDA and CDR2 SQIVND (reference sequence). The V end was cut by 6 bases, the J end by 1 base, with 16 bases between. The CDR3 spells CASSLPGVGSYEQYF. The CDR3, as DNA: TGTGCCAGTAGCCTACCGGGGGTCGGATCCTACGAGCAGTACTTC.

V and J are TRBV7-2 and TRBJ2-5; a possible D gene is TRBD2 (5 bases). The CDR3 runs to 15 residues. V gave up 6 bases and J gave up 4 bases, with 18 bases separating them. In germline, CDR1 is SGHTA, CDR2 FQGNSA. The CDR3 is CASRPGGRTVETQYF. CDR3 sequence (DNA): TGTGCCAGCAGACCCGGCGGGCGGACGGTAGAGACCCAGTACTTC. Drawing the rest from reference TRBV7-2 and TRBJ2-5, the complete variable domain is GAGVSQSPSNKVTEKGKDVELRCDPISGHTALYWYRQSLGQGLEFLIYFQGNSAPDKSGLPSDRFSAERTGGSVSTLTIQRTQQEDSAVYLCASRPGGRTVETQYFGPGTRLLVL.

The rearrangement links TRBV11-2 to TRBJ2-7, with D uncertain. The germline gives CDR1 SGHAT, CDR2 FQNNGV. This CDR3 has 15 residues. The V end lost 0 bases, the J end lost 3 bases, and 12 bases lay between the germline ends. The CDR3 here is CASSLDRALNYEQYF. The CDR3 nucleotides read TGTGCCAGCAGCTTAGATCGCGCCCTAAACTACGAGCAGTACTTC. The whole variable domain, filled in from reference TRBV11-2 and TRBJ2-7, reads EAGVAQSPRYKIIEKRQSVAFWCNPISGHATLYWYQQILGQGPKLLIQFQNNGVVDDSQLPKDRFSAERLKGVDSTLKIQPAKLEDSAVYLCASSLDRALNYEQYFGPGTRLTVT.

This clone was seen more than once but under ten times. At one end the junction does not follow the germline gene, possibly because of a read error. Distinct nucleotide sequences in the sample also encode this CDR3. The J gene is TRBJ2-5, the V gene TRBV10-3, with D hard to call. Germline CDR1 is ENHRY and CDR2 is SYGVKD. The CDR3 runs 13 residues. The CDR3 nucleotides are TGTGCCATCAGTGGTGAACCCCGAGAGACCCAGTACTTT. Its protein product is CAISGEPRETQYF.

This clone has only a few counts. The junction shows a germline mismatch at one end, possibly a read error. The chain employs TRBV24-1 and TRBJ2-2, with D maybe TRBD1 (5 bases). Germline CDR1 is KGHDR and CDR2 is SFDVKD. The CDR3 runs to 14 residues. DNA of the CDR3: TGTGCCACCAGGGGGCAGCTGAACACCCGGGAGCTGTTTTTT. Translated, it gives CATRGQLNTRELFF.

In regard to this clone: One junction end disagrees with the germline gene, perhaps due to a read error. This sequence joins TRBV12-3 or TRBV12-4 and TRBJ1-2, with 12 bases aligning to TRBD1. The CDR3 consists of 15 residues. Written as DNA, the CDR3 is TGTGCCAGCAGTACCGGGACAGGGGGCTCCTATGTCTACACCTTC. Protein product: CASSTGTGGSYVYTF.

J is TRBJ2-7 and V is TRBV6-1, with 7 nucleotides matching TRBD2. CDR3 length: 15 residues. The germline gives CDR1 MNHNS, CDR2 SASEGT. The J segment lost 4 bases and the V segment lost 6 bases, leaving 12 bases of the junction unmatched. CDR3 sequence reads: CASSPELAIYYEQYF. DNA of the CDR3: TGTGCCAGCAGCCCCGAACTAGCGATCTATTACGAGCAGTACTTC.

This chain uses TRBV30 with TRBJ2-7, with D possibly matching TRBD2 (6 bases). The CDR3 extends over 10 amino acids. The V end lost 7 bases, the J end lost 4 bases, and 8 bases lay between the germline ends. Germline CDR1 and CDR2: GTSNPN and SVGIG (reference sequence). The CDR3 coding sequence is TGTGCCTTTGGGGGGTACGAGCAGTACTTC. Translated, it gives CAFGGYEQYF.

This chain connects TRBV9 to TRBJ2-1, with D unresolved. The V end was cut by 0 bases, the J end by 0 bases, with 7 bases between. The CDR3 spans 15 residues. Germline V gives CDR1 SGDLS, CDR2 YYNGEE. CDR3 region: CASSVGLSSYNEQFF. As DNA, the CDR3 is TGTGCCAGCAGCGTAGGTCTAAGCTCCTACAATGAGCAGTTCTTC.

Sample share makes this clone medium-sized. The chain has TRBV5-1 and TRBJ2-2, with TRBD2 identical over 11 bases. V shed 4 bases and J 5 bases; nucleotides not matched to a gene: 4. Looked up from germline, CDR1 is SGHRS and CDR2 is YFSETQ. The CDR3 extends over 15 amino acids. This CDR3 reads CASSAGTSGTGELFF. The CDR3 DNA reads TGCGCCAGCAGCGCCGGGACTAGCGGAACCGGGGAGCTGTTTTTT.

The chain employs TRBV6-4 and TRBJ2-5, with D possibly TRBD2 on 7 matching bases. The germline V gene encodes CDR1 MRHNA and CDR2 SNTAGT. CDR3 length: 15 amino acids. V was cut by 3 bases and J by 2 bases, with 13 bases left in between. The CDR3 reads CASSEGGGPQETQYF. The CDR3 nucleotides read TGTGCCAGCAGTGAAGGGGGAGGGCCTCAAGAGACCCAGTACTTC.

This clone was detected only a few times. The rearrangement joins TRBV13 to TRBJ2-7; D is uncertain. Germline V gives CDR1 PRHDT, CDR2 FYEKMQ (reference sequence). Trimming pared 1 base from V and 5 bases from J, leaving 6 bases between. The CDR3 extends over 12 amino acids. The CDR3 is CASSLDLDEQYF. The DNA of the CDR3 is TGTGCCAGCAGCTTAGATCTCGACGAGCAGTACTTC.

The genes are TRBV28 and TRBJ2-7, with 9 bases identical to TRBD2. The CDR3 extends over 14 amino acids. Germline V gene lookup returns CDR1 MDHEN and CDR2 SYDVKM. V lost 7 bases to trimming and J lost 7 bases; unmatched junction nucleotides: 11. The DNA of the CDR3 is TGTGCCAGCAAGGGAGCGGGAGGTCCTATGGAGCAGTACTTC. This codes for CASKGAGGPMEQYF.

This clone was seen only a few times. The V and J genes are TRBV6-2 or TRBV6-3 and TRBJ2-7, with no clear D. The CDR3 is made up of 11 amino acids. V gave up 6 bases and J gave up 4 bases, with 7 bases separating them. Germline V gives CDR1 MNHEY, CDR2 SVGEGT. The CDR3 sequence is CASSHTYEQYF. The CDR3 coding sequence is TGTGCCAGCAGCCATACTTACGAGCAGTACTTC.

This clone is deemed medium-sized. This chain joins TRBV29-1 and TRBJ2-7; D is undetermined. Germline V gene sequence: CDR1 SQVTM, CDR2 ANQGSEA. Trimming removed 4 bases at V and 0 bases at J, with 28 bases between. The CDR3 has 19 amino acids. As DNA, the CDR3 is TGCAGCGTTGCTAGAGTTAGACCCCCGGACCATAGGAGCTCCTACGAGCAGTACTTC. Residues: CSVARVRPPDHRSSYEQYF.